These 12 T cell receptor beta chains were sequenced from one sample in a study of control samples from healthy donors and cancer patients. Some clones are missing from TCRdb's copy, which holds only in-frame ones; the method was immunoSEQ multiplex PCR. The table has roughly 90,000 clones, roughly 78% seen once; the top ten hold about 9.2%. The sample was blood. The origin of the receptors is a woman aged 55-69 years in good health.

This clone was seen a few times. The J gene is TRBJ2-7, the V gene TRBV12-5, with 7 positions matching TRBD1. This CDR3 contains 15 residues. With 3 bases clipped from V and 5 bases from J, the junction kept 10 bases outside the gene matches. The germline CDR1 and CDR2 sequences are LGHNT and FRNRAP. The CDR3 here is CASGLGQVLVNEQYF. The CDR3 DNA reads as TGTGCTAGTGGTTTAGGACAGGTCTTAGTTAACGAGCAGTACTTC.

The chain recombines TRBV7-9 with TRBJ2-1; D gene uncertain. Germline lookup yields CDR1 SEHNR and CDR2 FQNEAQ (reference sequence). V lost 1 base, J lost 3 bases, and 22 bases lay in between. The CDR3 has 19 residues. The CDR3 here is CASSLETQTITPHYNEQFF. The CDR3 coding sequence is TGTGCCAGCAGCTTAGAAACCCAGACCATAACTCCTCACTACAATGAGCAGTTCTTC.

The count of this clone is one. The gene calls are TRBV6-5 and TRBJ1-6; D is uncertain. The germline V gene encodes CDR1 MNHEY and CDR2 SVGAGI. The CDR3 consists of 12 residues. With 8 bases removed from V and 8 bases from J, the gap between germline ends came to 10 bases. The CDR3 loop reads CASGRWDSPLHF. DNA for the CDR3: TGTGCCAGCGGAAGGTGGGATTCACCCCTCCACTTT.

The CDR3 region is CATKGGTGANVLTF. For the CDR3, the DNA is TGTGCCACGAAAGGGGGCACTGGGGCCAACGTCCTGACTTTC. The J gene is TRBJ2-6, the V gene TRBV10-3, with 7 bases matching TRBD1. There are 14 residues in the CDR3. Germline lookup yields CDR1 ENHRY and CDR2 SYGVKD. The V gene end was trimmed by 10 bases and the J gene end by 2 bases; junction bases not matched to a gene: 5.

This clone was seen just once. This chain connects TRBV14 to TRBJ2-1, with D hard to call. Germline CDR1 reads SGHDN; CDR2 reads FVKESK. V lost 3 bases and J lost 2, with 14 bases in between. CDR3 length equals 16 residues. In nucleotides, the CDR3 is TGTGCCAGCAGCCACAATCTAGTCGGTCCCTACAATGAGCAGTTCTTC. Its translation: CASSHNLVGPYNEQFF. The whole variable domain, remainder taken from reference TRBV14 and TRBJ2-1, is EAGVTQFPSHSVIEKGQTVTLRCDPISGHDNLYWYRRVMGKEIKFLLHFVKESKQDESGMPNNRFLAERTGGTYSTLKVQPAELEDSGVYFCASSHNLVGPYNEQFFGPGTRLTVL.

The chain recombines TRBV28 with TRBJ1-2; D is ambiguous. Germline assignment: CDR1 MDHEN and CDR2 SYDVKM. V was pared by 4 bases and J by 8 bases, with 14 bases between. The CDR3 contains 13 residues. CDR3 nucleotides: TGTGCCAGCAGTTCGCAAAGGGAGGGCGGCTACACCTTC. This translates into CASSSQREGGYTF.

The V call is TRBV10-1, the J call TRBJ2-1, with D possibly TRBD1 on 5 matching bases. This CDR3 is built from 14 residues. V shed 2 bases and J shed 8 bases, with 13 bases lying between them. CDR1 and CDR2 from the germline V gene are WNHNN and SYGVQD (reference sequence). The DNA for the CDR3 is TGCGCCAGCAGTGAGGATCCCAGGGCGGATGAGCAGTTCTTC. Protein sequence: CASSEDPRADEQFF.

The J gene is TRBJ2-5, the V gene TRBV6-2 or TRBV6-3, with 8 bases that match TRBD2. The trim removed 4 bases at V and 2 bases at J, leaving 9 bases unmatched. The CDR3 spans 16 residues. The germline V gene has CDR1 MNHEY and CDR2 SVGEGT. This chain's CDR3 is CASSSVPGLVQETQYF. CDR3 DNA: TGTGCCAGCAGTTCCGTCCCGGGACTAGTACAAGAGACCCAGTACTTC.

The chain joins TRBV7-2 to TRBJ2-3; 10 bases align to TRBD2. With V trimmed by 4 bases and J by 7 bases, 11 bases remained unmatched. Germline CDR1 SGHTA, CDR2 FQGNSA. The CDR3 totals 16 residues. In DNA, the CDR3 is TGTGCCAGCAGCTCGGGCCTAGCGGGGGTTAGAAATACGCAGTATTTT. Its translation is CASSSGLAGVRNTQYF.

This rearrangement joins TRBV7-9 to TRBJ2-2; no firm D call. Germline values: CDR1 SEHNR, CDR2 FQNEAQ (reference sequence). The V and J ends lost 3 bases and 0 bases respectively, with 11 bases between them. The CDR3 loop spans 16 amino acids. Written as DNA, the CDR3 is TGTGCCAGCAGCTTGCAAGGGAAAACGAACACCGGGGAGCTGTTTTTT. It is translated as CASSLQGKTNTGELFF.

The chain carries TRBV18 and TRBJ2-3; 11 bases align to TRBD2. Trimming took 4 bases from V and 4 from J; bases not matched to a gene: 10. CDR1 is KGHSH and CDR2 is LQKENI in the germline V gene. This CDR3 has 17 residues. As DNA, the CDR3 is TGTGCCAGCTCACACGCTAGCGGGGGGTCATCACCAGATACGCAGTATTTT. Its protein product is CASSHASGGSSPDTQYF.

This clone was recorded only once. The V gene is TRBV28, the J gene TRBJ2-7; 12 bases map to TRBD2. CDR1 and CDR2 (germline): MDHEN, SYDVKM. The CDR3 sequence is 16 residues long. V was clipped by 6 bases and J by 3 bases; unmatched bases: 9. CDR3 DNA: TGTGCCAGCAGCCCTTTAGGGACTAGCGGGCTCTACGAGCAGTACTTC. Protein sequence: CASSPLGTSGLYEQYF.